This paragraph covers one TCR beta chain sequence. Germline V gene lookup returns CDR1 ENHRY and CDR2 SYGVKD. The CDR3 runs 14 residues. The V gene end was trimmed by 3 bases and the J gene end by 3 bases; junction bases not matched to a gene: 5. This sample was included in a study of blood T cell repertoires in COVID-19. The data were produced by immunoSEQ multiplex PCR, yet TCRdb's version contains in-frame clones alone and is incomplete. The data show roughly 340,000 clones, 75% to 90% seen once. This TCR was recovered from a man younger than 35 who had recovered from COVID-19. Sequencing was done on a sample of PBMCs or T cells enriched from blood (not recorded which). V is TRBV10-3 and J is TRBJ2-7; 7 bases line up with TRBD1. CDR3 sequence (DNA): TGTGCCATCAGTGAAGGGCAGGGGGACTACGAGCAGTACTTC. Protein: CAISEGQGDYEQYF.